Described below is a single T cell receptor (beta chain) sequence and its context. Original processing methods: Reference gene primer amplification in the assay estimated nucleated cell counts. Sequenced by immunoSEQ multiplex PCR; TCRdb stores in-frame clones only, minus some. That table supplies the V and J calls and clone size; D and trimming were determined from the DNA. This table has around 250,000 clones, roughly 84% appearing once. The sample comes from a study of blood T cell repertoires in COVID-19. Overall study context: T cells, B-cell-depleted T cells, or PBMCs provided the cDNA or gDNA that served as material.

The germline CDR1 and CDR2 sequences are SGHAT and FQNNGV. V trimming: 1 base; J trimming: 5 bases; junction bases outside the gene matches: 8. This CDR3 spans 17 amino acids. Sequencing was performed on peripheral blood. This clonotype was obtained from a woman between 40 and 50 years old who had recovered from COVID-19. The chain has TRBV11-2 and TRBJ2-5; TRBD2 matches 12 bases. The CDR3 is CASSLVSGGLAGETQYF. The CDR3 DNA reads as TGTGCCAGCAGCTTAGTCTCCGGCGGACTAGCGGGGGAGACCCAGTACTTC.